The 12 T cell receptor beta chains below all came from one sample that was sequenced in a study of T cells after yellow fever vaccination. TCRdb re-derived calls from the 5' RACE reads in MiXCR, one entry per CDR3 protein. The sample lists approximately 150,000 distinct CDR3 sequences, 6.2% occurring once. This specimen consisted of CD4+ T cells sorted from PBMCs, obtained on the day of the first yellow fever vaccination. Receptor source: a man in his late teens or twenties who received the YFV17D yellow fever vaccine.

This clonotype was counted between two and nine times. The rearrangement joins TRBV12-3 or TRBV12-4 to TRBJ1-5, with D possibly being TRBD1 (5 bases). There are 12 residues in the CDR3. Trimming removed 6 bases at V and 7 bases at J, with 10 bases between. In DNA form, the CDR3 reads TGTGCCAGCAGCCCAGACAGCCAGCCCCAGCATTTT. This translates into CASSPDSQPQHF.

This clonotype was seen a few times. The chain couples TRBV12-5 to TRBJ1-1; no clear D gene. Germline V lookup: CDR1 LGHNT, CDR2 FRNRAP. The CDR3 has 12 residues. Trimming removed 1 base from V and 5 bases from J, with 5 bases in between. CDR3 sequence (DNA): TGTGCTAGTGGTTTGGCCCAGACTGAAGCTTTCTTT. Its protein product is CASGLAQTEAFF. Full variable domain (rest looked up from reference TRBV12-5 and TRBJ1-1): DARVTQTPRHKVTEMGQEVTMRCQPILGHNTVFWYRQTMMQGLELLAYFRNRAPLDDSGMPKDRFSAEMPDATLATLKIQPSEPRDSAVYFCASGLAQTEAFFGQGTRLTVV.

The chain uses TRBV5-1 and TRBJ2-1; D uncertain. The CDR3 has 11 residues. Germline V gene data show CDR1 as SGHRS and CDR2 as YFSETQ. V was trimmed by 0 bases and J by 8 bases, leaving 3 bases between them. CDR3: CASSLEYEQFF. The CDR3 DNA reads TGCGCCAGCAGCTTGGAGTATGAGCAGTTCTTC.

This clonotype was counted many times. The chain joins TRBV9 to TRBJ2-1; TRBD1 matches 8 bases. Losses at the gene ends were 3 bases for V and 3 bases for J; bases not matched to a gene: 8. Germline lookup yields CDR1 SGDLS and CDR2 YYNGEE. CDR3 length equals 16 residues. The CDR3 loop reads CASSGQGPLSYNEQFF. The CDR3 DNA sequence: TGTGCCAGCAGCGGACAGGGGCCCCTTAGCTACAATGAGCAGTTCTTC. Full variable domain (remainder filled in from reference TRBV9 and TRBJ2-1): DSGVTQTPKHLITATGQRVTLRCSPRSGDLSVYWYQQSLDQGLQFLIQYYNGEERAKGNILERFSAQQFPDLHSELNLSSLELGDSALYFCASSGQGPLSYNEQFFGPGTRLTVL.

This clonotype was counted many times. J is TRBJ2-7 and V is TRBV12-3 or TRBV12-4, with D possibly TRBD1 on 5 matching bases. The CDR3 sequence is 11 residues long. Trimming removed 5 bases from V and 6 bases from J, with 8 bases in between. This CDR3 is CASSAGFEQYV. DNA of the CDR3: TGTGCCAGCAGTGCAGGGTTCGAGCAGTACGTC.

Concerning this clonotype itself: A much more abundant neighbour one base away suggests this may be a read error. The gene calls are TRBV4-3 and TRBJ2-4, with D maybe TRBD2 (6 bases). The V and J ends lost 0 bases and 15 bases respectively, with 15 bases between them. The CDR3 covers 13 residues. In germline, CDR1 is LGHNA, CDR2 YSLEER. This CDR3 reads CASSQEKVGRRYF. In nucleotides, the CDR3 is TGCGCCAGCAGCCAAGAAAAAGTGGGGAGGCGGTACTTC.

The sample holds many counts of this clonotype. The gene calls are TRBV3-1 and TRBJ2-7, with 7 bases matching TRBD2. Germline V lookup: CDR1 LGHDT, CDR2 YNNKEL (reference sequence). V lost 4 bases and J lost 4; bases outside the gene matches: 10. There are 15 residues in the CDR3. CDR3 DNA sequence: TGTGCCAGCAGCCCTGATCTAGCGGCAAGGTACGAGCAGTACTTC. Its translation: CASSPDLAARYEQYF.

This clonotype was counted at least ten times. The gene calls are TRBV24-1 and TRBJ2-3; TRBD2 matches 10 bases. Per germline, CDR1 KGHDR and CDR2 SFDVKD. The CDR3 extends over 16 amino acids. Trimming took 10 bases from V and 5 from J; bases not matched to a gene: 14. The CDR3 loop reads CATNDPAAGGQDTQYF. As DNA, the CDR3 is TGTGCCACGAACGACCCGGCAGCGGGGGGGCAAGATACGCAGTATTTT.

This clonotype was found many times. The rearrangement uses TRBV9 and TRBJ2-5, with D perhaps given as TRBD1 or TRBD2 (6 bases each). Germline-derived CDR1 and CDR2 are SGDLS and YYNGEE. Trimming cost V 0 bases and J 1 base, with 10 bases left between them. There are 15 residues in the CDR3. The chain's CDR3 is CASSVGGGPQETQYF. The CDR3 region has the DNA TGTGCCAGCAGCGTAGGAGGGGGGCCCCAAGAGACCCAGTACTTC.

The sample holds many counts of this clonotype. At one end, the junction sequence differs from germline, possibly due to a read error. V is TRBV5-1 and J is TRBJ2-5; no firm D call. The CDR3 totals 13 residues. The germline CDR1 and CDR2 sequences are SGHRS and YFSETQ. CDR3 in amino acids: CASTLTGGETQYF. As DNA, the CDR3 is TGCGCCAGCACCTTGACGGGCGGAGAGACCCAGTACTTC.

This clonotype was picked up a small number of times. CDR3 protein: CASRPRPGPTDTQYF. The DNA of the CDR3 is TGCGCCAGCAGACCACGACCTGGACCCACAGATACGCAGTATTTT. This rearrangement joins TRBV5-1 to TRBJ2-3; the D is unclear. The CDR3 covers 15 residues. Germline-derived CDR1 and CDR2 are SGHRS and YFSETQ. Trimming stripped 5 bases from V and 2 bases from J, with 15 bases between. The full variable domain, with the rest looked up from reference TRBV5-1 and TRBJ2-3, is KAGVTQTPRYLIKTRGQQVTLSCSPISGHRSVSWYQQTPGQGLQFLFEYFSETQRNKGNFPGRFSGRQFSNSRSEMNVSTLELGDSALYLCASRPRPGPTDTQYFGPGTRLTVL.

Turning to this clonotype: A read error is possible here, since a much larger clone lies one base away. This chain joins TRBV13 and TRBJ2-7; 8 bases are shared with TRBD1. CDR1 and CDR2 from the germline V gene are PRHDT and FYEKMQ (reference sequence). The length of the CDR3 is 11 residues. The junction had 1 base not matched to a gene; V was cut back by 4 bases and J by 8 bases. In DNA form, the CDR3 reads TGTGCCAGCAGCTGGGACAGGAAGCAGTACTTC. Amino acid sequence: CASSWDRKQYF.